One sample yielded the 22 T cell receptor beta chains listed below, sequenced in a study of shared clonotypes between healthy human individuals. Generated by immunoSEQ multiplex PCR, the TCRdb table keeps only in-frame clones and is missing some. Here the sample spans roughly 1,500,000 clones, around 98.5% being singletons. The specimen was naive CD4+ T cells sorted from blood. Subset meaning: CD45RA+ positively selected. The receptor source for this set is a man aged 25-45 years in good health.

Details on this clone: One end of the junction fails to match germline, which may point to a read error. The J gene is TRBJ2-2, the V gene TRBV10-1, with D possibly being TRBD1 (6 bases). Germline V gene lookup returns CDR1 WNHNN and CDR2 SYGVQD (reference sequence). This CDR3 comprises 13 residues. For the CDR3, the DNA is TGCGCCAGCAGTCGGGACAACAACGGGGAGCTGTTTTTT. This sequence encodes CASSRDNNGELFF.

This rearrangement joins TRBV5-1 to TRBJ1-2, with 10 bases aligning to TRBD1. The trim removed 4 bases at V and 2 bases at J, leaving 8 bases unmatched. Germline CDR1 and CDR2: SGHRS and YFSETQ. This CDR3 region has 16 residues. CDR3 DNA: TGCGCCAGCAGCCCCTACCGGGACAGGGGCAACTATGGCTACACCTTC. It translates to CASSPYRDRGNYGYTF. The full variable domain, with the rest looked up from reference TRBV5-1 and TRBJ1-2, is KAGVTQTPRYLIKTRGQQVTLSCSPISGHRSVSWYQQTPGQGLQFLFEYFSETQRNKGNFPGRFSGRQFSNSRSEMNVSTLELGDSALYLCASSPYRDRGNYGYTFGSGTRLTVV.

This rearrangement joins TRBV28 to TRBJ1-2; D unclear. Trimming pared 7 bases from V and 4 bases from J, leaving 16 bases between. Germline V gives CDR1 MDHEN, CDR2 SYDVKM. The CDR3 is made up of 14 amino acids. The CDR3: CASTRPEWTYGYTF. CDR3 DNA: TGTGCCAGCACCCGACCGGAATGGACCTATGGCTACACCTTC.

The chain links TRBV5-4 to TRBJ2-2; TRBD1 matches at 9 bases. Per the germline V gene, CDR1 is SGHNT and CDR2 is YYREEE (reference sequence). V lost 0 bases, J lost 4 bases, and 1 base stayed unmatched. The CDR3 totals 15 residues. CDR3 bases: TGTGCCAGCAGCTTGGAGGGACAGGGCACCGGGGAGCTGTTTTTT. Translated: CASSLEGQGTGELFF. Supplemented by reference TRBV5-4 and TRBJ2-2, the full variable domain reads ETGVTQSPTHLIKTRGQQVTLRCSSQSGHNTVSWYQQALGQGPQFIFQYYREEENGRGNFPPRFSGLQFPNYSSELNVNALELDDSALYLCASSLEGQGTGELFFGEGSRLTVL.

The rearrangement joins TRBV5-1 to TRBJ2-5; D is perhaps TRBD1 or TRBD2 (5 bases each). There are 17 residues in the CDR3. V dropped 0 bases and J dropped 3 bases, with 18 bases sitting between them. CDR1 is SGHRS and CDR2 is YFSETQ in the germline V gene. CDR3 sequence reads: CASSLGRTGTSKETQYF. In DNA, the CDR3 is TGCGCCAGCAGCTTGGGACGTACCGGGACGTCGAAAGAGACCCAGTACTTC. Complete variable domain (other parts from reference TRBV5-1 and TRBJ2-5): KAGVTQTPRYLIKTRGQQVTLSCSPISGHRSVSWYQQTPGQGLQFLFEYFSETQRNKGNFPGRFSGRQFSNSRSEMNVSTLELGDSALYLCASSLGRTGTSKETQYFGPGTRLLVL.

The CDR3 DNA reads as TGTGCCAGCAGTGAGGGACCGCCAAAACCCTCCTGGGAGCAGTACTTC. Translation: CASSEGPPKPSWEQYF. The chain has TRBV27 and TRBJ2-7, with D perhaps TRBD1 or TRBD2 (5 bases each). The germline gives CDR1 MNHEY, CDR2 SMNVEV (reference sequence). The CDR3 consists of 16 residues. V was pared by 5 bases and J by 7 bases, with 24 bases between.

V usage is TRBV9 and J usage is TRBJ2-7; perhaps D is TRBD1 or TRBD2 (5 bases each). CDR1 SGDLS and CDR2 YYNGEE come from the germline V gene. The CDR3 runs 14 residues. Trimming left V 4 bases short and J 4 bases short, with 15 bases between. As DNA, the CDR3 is TGTGCCAGCAGCCCGGGGACGGCCCCTTACGAGCAGTACTTC. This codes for CASSPGTAPYEQYF.

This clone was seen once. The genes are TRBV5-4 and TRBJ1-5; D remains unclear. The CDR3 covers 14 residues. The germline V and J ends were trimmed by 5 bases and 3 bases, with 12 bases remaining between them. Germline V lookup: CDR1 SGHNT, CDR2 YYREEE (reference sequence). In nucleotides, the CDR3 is TGTGCCAGCAGTCGTTATGCGGACAATCAGCCCCAGCATTTT. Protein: CASSRYADNQPQHF.

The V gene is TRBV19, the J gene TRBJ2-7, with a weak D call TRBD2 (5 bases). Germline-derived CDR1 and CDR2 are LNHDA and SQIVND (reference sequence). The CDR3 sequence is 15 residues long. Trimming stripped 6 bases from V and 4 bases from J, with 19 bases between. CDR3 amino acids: CASSLDSSGVYEQYF. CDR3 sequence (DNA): TGTGCCAGTAGCCTGGACTCATCTGGGGTTTACGAGCAGTACTTC.

The CDR3: CSVSLRESGTQYF. The DNA of the CDR3 is TGCAGCGTTAGTTTGCGGGAGAGTGGGACCCAGTACTTC. The chain uses TRBV29-1 and TRBJ2-5; 7 nucleotides match TRBD2. The germline CDR1 and CDR2 sequences are SQVTM and ANQGSEA. CDR3 length: 13 amino acids. With 5 bases clipped from V and 7 bases from J, the junction kept 10 bases outside the gene matches. Full variable domain (remainder filled in from reference TRBV29-1 and TRBJ2-5): SAVISQKPSRDICQRGTSLTIQCQVDSQVTMMFWYRQQPGQSLTLIATANQGSEATYESGFVIDKFPISRPNLTFSTLTVSNMSPEDSSIYLCSVSLRESGTQYFGPGTRLLVL.

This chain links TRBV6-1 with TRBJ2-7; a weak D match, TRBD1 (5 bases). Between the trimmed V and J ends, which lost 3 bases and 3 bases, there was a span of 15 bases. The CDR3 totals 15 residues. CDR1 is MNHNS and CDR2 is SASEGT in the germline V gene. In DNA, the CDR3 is TGTGCCAGCAGTGATACAGGAAGGGGCAACTACGAGCAGTACTTC. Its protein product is CASSDTGRGNYEQYF.

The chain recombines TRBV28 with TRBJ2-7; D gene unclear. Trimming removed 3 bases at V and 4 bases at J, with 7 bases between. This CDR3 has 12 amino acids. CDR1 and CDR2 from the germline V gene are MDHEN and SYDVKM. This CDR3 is CASSLDQYEQYF. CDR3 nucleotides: TGTGCCAGCAGTTTGGACCAATACGAGCAGTACTTC.

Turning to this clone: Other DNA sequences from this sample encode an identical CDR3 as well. CDR3 sequence reads: CASSPGQGYNEQFF. DNA of the CDR3: TGTGCCAGCTCGCCGGGACAGGGATACAATGAGCAGTTCTTC. The chain employs TRBV18 and TRBJ2-1, with 9 bases lining up with TRBD1. The CDR3 has 14 residues. From germline, CDR1 is KGHSH and CDR2 LQKENI. The V and J ends lost 6 bases and 4 bases, in that order; junction bases with no gene match: 4.

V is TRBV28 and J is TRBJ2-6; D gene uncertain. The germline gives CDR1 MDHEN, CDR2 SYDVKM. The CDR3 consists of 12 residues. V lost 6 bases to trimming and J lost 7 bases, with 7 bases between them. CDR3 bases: TGTGCCAGCAGCCTCATCGCCAACGTCCTGACTTTC. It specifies CASSLIANVLTF.

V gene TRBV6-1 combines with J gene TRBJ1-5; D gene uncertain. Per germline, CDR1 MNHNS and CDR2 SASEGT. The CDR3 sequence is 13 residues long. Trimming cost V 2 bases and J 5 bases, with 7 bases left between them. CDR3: CASSEHKDQPQHF. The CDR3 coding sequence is TGTGCCAGCAGTGAACATAAGGATCAGCCCCAGCATTTT.

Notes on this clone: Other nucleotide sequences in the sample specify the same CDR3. DNA of the CDR3: TGTGCCAGCAGTTCCGCTGGCAATGAGCAGTTCTTC. It is translated as CASSSAGNEQFF. J is TRBJ2-1 and V is TRBV27; D is uncertain. Per germline, CDR1 MNHEY and CDR2 SMNVEV (reference sequence). There are 12 residues in the CDR3. V lost 4 bases and J lost 6, with 7 bases in between.

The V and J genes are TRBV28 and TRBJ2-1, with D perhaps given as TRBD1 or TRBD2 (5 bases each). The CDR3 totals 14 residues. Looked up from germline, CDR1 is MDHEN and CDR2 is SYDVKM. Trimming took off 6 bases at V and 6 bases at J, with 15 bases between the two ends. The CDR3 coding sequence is TGTGCCAGCAGCCAGGGACCGGGGACCAATGAGCAGTTCTTC. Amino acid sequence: CASSQGPGTNEQFF.

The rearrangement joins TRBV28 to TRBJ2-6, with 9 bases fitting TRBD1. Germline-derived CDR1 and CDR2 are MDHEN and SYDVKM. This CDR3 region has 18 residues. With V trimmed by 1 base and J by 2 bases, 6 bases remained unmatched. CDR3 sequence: CASSLSWTGEAGANVLTF. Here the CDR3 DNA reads TGTGCCAGCAGTTTATCGTGGACAGGGGAAGCTGGGGCCAACGTCCTGACTTTC.

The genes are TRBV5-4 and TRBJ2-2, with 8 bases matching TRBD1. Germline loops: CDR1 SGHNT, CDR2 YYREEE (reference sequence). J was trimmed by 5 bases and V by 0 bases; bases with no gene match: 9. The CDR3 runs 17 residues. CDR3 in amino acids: CASSLDRDRRVTGELFF. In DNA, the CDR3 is TGTGCCAGCAGCTTGGACCGGGACAGGAGAGTAACCGGGGAGCTGTTTTTT.

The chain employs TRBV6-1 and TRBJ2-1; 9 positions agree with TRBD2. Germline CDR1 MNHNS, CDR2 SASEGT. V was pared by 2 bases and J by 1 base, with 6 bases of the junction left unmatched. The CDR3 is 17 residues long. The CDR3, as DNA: TGTGCCAGCAGTGAACAGCGGGGGGCTCTTTCCTACAATGAGCAGTTCTTC. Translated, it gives CASSEQRGALSYNEQFF.

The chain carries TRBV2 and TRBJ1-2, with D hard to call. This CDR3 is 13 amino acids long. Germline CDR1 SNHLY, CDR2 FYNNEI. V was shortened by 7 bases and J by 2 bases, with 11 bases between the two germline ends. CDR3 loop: CASTLQLNYGYTF. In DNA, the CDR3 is TGTGCCAGCACGTTACAATTGAACTATGGCTACACCTTC.

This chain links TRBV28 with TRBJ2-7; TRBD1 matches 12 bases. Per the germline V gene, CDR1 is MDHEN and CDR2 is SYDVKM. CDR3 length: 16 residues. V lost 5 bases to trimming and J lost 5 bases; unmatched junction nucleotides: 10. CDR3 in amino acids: CASSSFGTGGINEQYF. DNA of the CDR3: TGTGCCAGCAGTAGTTTTGGGACAGGGGGCATTAACGAGCAGTACTTC.